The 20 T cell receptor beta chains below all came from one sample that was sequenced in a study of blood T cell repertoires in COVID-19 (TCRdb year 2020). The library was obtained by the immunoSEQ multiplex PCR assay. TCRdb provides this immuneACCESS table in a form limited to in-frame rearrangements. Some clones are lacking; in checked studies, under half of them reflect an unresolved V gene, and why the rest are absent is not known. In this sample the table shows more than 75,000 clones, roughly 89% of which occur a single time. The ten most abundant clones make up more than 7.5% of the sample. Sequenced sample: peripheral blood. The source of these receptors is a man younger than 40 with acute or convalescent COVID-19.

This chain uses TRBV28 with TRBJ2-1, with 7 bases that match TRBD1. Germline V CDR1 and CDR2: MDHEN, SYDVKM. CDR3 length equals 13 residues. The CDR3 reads CFTEGQVNNEQFF. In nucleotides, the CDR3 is TGTTTTACTGAAGGACAGGTGAACAATGAGCAGTTCTTC.

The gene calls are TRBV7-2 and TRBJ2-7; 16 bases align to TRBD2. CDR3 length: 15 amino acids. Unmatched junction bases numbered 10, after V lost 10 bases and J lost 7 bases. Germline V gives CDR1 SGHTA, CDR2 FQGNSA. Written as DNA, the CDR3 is TGTGCCACCGGGACTAGCGGGAGGGCCTATTTAGAGCAGTACTTC. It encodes CATGTSGRAYLEQYF.

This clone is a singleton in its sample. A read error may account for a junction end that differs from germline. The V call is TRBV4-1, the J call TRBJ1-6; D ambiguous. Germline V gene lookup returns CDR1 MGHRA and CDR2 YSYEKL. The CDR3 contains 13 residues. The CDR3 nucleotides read TGCGCCAGCAGCCGGAGTTATAGTTCACCCCTCCACTTT. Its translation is CASSRSYSSPLHF.

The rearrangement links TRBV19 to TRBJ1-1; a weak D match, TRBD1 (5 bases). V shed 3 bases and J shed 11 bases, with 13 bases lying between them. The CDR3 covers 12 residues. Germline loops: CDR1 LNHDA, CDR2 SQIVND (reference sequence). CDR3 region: CASSIGRVVAFF. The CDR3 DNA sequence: TGTGCCAGTAGTATTGGCAGGGTGGTGGCTTTCTTT.

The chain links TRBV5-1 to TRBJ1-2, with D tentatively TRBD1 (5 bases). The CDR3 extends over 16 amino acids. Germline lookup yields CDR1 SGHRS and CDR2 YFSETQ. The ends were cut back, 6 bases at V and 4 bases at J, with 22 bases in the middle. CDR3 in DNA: TGCGCCAGCAATGGGGCGGGCTATACGGGAGGCTATGGCTACACCTTC. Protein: CASNGAGYTGGYGYTF.

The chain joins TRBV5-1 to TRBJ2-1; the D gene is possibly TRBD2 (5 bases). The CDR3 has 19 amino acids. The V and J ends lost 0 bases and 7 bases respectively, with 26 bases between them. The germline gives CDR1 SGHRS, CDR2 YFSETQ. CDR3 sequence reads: CASSLEVYEDLAKLNEQFF. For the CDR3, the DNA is TGCGCCAGCAGCTTGGAGGTTTATGAGGATCTAGCCAAGTTGAATGAGCAGTTCTTC.

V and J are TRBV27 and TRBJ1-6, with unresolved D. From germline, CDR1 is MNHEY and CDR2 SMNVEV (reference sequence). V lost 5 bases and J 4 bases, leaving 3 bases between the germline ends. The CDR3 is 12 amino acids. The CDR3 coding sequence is TGTGCCAGCAGTCTTTATAATTCACCCCTCCACTTT. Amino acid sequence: CASSLYNSPLHF.

The CDR3 coding sequence is TGTGCCTGGACCGGGGGTTACTCTGGAAACACCATATATTTT. Its translation is CAWTGGYSGNTIYF. V is TRBV30 and J is TRBJ1-3; TRBD1 might be the D (5 bases). This CDR3 spans 14 amino acids. Germline-derived CDR1 and CDR2 are GTSNPN and SVGIG (reference sequence). Trimming removed 4 bases from V and 0 bases from J, with 10 bases in between. Based on the CDR3 plus reference TRBV30 and TRBJ1-3, the full variable domain is SQTIHQWPATLVQPVGSPLSLECTVEGTSNPNLYWYRQAAGRGLQLLFYSVGIGQISSEVPQNLSASRPQDRQFILSSKKLLLSDSGFYLCAWTGGYSGNTIYFGEGSWLTVV.

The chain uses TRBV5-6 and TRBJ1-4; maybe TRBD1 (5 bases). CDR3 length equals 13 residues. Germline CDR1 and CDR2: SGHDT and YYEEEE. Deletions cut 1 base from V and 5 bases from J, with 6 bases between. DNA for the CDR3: TGTGCCAGCAGCTTGCGGGGGAATGAAAAACTGTTTTTT. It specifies CASSLRGNEKLFF. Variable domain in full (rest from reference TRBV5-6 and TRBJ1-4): DAGVTQSPTHLIKTRGQQVTLRCSPKSGHDTVSWYQQALGQGPQFIFQYYEEEERQRGNFPDRFSGHQFPNYSSELNVNALLLGDSALYLCASSLRGNEKLFFGSGTQLSVL.

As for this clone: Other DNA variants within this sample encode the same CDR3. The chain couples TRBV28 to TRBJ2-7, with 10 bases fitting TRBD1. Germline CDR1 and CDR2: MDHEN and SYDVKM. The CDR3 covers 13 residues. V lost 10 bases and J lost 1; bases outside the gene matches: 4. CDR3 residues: CATRTGGSYEQYF. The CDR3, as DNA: TGTGCCACCCGGACAGGGGGGTCCTACGAGCAGTACTTC. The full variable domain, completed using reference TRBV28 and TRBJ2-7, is DVKVTQSSRYLVKRTGEKVFLECVQDMDHENMFWYRQDPGLGLRLIYFSYDVKMKEKGDIPEGYSVSREKKERFSLILESASTNQTSMYLCATRTGGSYEQYFGPGTRLTVT.

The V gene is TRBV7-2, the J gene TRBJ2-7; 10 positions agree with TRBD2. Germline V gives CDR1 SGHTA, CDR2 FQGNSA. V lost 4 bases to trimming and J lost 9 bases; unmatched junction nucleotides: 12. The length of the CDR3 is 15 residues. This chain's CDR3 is CASSYRAGGPYGQYF. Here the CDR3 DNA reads TGTGCCAGCAGCTACCGAGCGGGAGGGCCGTATGGGCAGTACTTC.

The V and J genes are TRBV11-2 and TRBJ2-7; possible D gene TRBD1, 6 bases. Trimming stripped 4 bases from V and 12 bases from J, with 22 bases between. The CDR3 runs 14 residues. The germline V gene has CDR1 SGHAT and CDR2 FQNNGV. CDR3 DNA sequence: TGTGCCAGCAGCTCTTCCCGGACAGTCCGGAAGCCGTACTTC. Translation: CASSSSRTVRKPYF.

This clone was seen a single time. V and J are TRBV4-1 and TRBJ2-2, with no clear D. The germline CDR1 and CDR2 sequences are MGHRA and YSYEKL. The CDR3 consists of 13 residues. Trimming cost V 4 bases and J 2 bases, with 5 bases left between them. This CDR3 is CASSLANTGELFF. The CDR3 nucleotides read TGCGCCAGCAGCCTGGCCAACACCGGGGAGCTGTTTTTT.

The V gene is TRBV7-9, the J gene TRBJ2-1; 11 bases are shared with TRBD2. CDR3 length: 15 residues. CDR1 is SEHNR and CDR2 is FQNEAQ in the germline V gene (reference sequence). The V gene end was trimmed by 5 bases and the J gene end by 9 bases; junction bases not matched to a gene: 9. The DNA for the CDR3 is TGTGCCAGCAGCGAAAGGCGACTAGCGGGATCTGAGCAGTTCTTC. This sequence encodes CASSERRLAGSEQFF.

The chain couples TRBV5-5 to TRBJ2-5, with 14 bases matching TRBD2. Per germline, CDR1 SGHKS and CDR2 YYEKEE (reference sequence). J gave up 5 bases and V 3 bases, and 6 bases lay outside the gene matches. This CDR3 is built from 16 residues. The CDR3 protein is CASSWGLAGDGETQYF. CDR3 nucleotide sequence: TGTGCCAGCAGCTGGGGACTAGCGGGAGATGGGGAGACCCAGTACTTC.

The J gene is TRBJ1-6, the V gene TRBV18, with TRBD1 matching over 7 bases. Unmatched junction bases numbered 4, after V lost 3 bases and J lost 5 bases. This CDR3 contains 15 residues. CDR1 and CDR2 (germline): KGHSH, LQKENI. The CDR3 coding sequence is TGTGCCAGCTCACCGGGACAGCGCGATAATTCACCCCTCCACTTT. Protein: CASSPGQRDNSPLHF. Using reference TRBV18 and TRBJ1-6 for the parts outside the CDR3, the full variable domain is NAGVMQNPRHLVRRRGQEARLRCSPMKGHSHVYWYRQLPEEGLKFMVYLQKENIIDESGMPKERFSAEFPKEGPSILRIQQVVRGDSAAYFCASSPGQRDNSPLHFGNGTRLTVT.

In DNA, the CDR3 is TGTGCCAGCAAAATTCGCACTTTGAACACTGAAGCTTTCTTT. It translates to CASKIRTLNTEAFF. The chain couples TRBV2 to TRBJ1-1; D is undetermined. Germline assignment: CDR1 SNHLY and CDR2 FYNNEI. The CDR3 consists of 14 residues. V was pared by 7 bases and J by 0 bases, with 12 bases between.

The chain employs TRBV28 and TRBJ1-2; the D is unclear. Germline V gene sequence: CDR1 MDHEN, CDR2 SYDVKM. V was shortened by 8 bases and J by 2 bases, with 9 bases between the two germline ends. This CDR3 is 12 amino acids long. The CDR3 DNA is TGTGCCAGCTCGCGGCAAAACTATGGCTACACCTTC. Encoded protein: CASSRQNYGYTF.

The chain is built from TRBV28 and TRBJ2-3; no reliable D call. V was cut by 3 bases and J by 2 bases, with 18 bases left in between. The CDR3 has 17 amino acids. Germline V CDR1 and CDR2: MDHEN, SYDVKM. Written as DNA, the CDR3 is TGTGCCAGCAGTTTTCCCCCTGTAGCCGAAACCACAGATACGCAGTATTTT. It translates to CASSFPPVAETTDTQYF.

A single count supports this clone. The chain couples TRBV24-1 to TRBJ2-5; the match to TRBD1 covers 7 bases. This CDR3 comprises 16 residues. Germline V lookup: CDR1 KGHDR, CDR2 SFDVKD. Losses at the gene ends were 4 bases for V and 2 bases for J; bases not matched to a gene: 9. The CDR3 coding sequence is TGTGCCACCAGTGACCCCGACAGGGACGCACAAGAGACCCAGTACTTC. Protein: CATSDPDRDAQETQYF.